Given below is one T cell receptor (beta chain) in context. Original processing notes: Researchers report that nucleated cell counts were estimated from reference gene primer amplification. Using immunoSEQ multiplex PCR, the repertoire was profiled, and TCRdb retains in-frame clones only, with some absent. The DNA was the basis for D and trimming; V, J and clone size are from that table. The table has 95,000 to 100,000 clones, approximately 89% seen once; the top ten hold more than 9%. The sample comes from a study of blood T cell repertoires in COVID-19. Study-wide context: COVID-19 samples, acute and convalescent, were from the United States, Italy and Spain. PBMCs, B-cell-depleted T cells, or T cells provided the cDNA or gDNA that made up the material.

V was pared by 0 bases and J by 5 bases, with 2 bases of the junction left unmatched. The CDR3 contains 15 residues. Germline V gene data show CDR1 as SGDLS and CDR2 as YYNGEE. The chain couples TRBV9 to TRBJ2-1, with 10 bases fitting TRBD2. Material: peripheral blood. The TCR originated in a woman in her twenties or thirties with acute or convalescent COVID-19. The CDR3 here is CASSVGLAGDNEQFF. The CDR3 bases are TGTGCCAGCAGCGTAGGGCTAGCGGGGGACAATGAGCAGTTCTTC.